These T cell receptor beta chains were read from a single sample in a study of Tregs in tolerant kidney transplant recipients. The assay was immunoSEQ multiplex PCR, and TCRdb's table has in-frame clones only and misses some. Of approximately 100,000 clones listed, 93% are singletons. The sample was CD4+ T cells from blood, taken before the transplant. These receptors came from a human donor who received a combined kidney and bone marrow transplant. The CDR3 runs from the conserved cysteine through the conserved F or W. A D gene is named only where the DNA matches it firmly. Clone size is not always given. Where it is, it says once, few, many or a class for expanded clones.

length	J	V	size	D	DNA	CDR3
11	TRBJ2-7	TRBV5-1	NA	NA	TGCGCCAGCAGTTTTAATTACGAGCAGTACTTC	CASSFNYEQYF
14	TRBJ1-6	TRBV6-5	once	NA	TGTGCCAGCCGTGTGGACTTTCTTAATTCACCCCTCCACTTT	CASRVDFLNSPLHF
15	TRBJ1-5	TRBV2	few	TRBD1	TGTGCCAGCAGCCAAACAGGGGGCTTAAATCAGCCCCAGCATTTT	CASSQTGGLNQPQHF
15	TRBJ2-7	TRBV9	once	TRBD2	TGTGCCAGCAGCGCCACTAGCGGGAGTTGGTACGAGCAGTACTTC	CASSATSGSWYEQYF
14	TRBJ1-1	TRBV4-1	once	TRBD1	TGCGCCAGCAGCCGGGCAGGGGGTTTGACTGAAGCTTTCTTT	CASSRAGGLTEAFF
15	TRBJ2-1	TRBV2	NA	TRBD2	TGTGCCAGCAGTGCGAATAGCGGGGGATACAATGAGCAGTTCTTC	CASSANSGGYNEQFF
13	TRBJ1-2	TRBV2	few	TRBD1	TGTGCCAGCAAAGACAGGGCCAACTATGGCTACACCTTC	CASKDRANYGYTF
16	TRBJ1-1	TRBV4-1	NA	TRBD1	TGCGCCAGCAGCCAAGAGGGGACAGGGGAAAGGACTGAAGCTTTCTTT	CASSQEGTGERTEAFF
14	TRBJ1-2	TRBV7-2	NA	TRBD1	TGTGCCAGCAGCTTAGAGGGACAGGGCCATGGCTACACCTTC	CASSLEGQGHGYTF
15	TRBJ2-3	TRBV15	NA	NA	TGTGCCACCAGCAGAGAGGCGGGCCTGACAGATACGCAGTATTTT	CATSREAGLTDTQYF
14	TRBJ1-3	TRBV5-8	NA	NA	TGTGCCAGCAGCTTTCGACAGTCTGGAAACACCATATATTTT	CASSFRQSGNTIYF
15	TRBJ2-7	TRBV27	NA	NA	TGTGCCAGCAGTTTAAGGCGACTACAGGGTTTCGAGCAGTACTTC	CASSLRRLQGFEQYF
14	TRBJ2-4	TRBV19	NA	NA	TGTGCCAGTAGTATAGCACAGGGCAAAAACATTCAGTACTTC	CASSIAQGKNIQYF
14	TRBJ2-1	TRBV9	NA	TRBD2	TGTGCCAGCAGCGGATATAGCGGGGGTAATGAGCAGTTCTTC	CASSGYSGGNEQFF
13	TRBJ1-1	TRBV7-7	NA	NA	TGTGCCAGCTTAAGCCCCACAGGGACTGAAGCTTTCTTT	CASLSPTGTEAFF
15	TRBJ1-1	TRBV9	NA	NA	TGTGCCAGCAGCGTTGACAGTCACATGAACACTGAAGCTTTCTTT	CASSVDSHMNTEAFF
16	TRBJ1-5	TRBV10-3	NA	NA	TGTGCCATCAGTGAATCTCGAGGAGAGGGCAATCAGCCCCAGCATTTT	CAISESRGEGNQPQHF
14	TRBJ2-7	TRBV13	NA	NA	TGTGCCAGCAGACGTACGGTTAGCTCCTACGAGCAGTACTTC	CASRRTVSSYEQYF
13	TRBJ1-2	TRBV28	NA	TRBD1	TGTGCCAGCAGATTGGACAGGGCCTATGGCTACACCTTC	CASRLDRAYGYTF
16	TRBJ2-1	TRBV7-2	NA	TRBD2	TGTGCCAGCAGCTTAGTTCGTAGCGGGGGATACAATGAGCAGTTCTTC	CASSLVRSGGYNEQFF
17	TRBJ2-3	TRBV7-9	NA	TRBD2	TGTGCCAGCAGCTTATGGGCTAGCGGGATCAGCACAGATACGCAGTATTTT	CASSLWASGISTDTQYF
14	TRBJ1-4	TRBV5-1	NA	TRBD1	TGCGCCAGCAGCTCCGGACAGGGTGGAGAAAAACTGTTTTTT	CASSSGQGGEKLFF
15	TRBJ2-4	TRBV7-9	once	TRBD1	TGTGCCAGCAGCCTCAGGGGGCTAGCCAAAAACATTCAGTACTTC	CASSLRGLAKNIQYF
13	TRBJ1-2	TRBV4-1	once	TRBD1	TGCGCCAGCAGCCAAAGGACAGGCTATGGCTACACCTTC	CASSQRTGYGYTF